These 27 T cell receptor beta chains came from one sample sequenced in a study of pediatric ulcerative colitis. Rectal tissue came from one to two pinch biopsies taken at colonoscopy. Assay used: immunoSEQ multiplex PCR; TCRdb lists only in-frame clones, some missing. The table lists roughly 16,000 clones, 70% to 80% of them singletons. The specimen sequenced was gut tissue. These receptor sequences come from a boy aged 5 to 17 who was a control in a study of pediatric ulcerative colitis.

The V gene is TRBV6-1, the J gene TRBJ1-5; 7 bases are a match to TRBD1. Germline V CDR1 and CDR2: MNHNS, SASEGT. CDR3 length: 13 residues. V gave up 7 bases and J gave up 5 bases; unmatched junction bases: 5. CDR3 nucleotide sequence: TGTGCCAGCAAGACAGGGTACGATCAGCCCCAGCATTTT. It translates to CASKTGYDQPQHF.

V gene TRBV4-1 combines with J gene TRBJ2-7; D gene uncertain. The germline gives CDR1 MGHRA, CDR2 YSYEKL. V was cut by 0 bases and J by 1 base, with 10 bases left in between. The CDR3 runs to 15 residues. CDR3 sequence: CASSQDRGKSYEQYF. CDR3 in DNA: TGCGCCAGCAGCCAAGATCGCGGAAAGTCCTACGAGCAGTACTTC.

This clone turned up a few times. The genes are TRBV7-3 and TRBJ1-1; 9 nucleotides align to TRBD1. Looked up from germline, CDR1 is SGHTA and CDR2 is FQGTGA. V lost 5 bases, J lost 5 bases, and 9 bases stayed unmatched. The CDR3 sequence is 15 residues long. Here the CDR3 DNA reads TGTGCCAGCAGCACTCCGGGACAGGGAGATACTGAAGCTTTCTTT. Protein: CASSTPGQGDTEAFF.

The chain joins TRBV6-1 to TRBJ1-5; unclear D gene. Germline V gene sequence: CDR1 MNHNS, CDR2 SASEGT. The CDR3 contains 14 residues. V was shortened by 2 bases and J by 2 bases, with 7 bases between the two germline ends. In nucleotides, the CDR3 is TGTGCCAGCAGTGAATCTGGCGGCAATCAGCCCCAGCATTTT. Translating it yields CASSESGGNQPQHF.

The V gene is TRBV5-1, the J gene TRBJ2-2; D possibly corresponds to TRBD1 (5 bases). This CDR3 is built from 15 residues. The ends were cut back, 4 bases at V and 5 bases at J, with 15 bases in the middle. Germline assignment: CDR1 SGHRS and CDR2 YFSETQ. In nucleotides, the CDR3 is TGCGCCAGCAGCGCCGGCCAGGGATGGACCGGGGAGCTGTTTTTT. Its protein product is CASSAGQGWTGELFF.

This chain uses TRBV7-6 with TRBJ2-1; 9 nucleotides align to TRBD2. V was clipped by 2 bases and J by 4 bases; unmatched bases: 6. The CDR3 length is 16 residues. Germline V CDR1 and CDR2: SGHVS, FNYEAQ. The CDR3 sequence is CASSLLAGGTYNEQFF. DNA for the CDR3: TGTGCCAGCAGCTTACTTGCGGGAGGGACATACAATGAGCAGTTCTTC. Full variable domain (remainder filled in from reference TRBV7-6 and TRBJ2-1): GAGVSQSPRYKVTKRGQDVALRCDPISGHVSLYWYRQALGQGPEFLTYFNYEAQQDKSGLPNDRFSAERPEGSISTLTIQRTEQRDSAMYRCASSLLAGGTYNEQFFGPGTRLTVL.

The sample holds a few counts of this clone. The chain recombines TRBV11-2 with TRBJ2-2; D ambiguous. The CDR3 contains 15 residues. Trimming cost V 4 bases and J 1 base, with 10 bases left between them. Germline CDR1 is SGHAT and CDR2 is FQNNGV. The CDR3 DNA reads TGTGCCAGCAGCTCACTACGGGTGAACACCGGGGAGCTGTTTTTT. Its protein product is CASSSLRVNTGELFF.

This clone came up once. The rearrangement uses TRBV10-2 and TRBJ2-7; D is perhaps TRBD2 (7 bases). This CDR3 has 13 residues. Germline CDR1 is WSHSY and CDR2 is SAAADI. V lost 6 bases and J lost 4, with 13 bases in between. The CDR3, as DNA: TGCGCCAGCAGCCCAGGGGAGGGTTACGAGCAGTACTTC. Its protein product is CASSPGEGYEQYF.

The CDR3 sequence is CASSLVVLRGEKLFF. DNA for the CDR3: TGTGCCAGCAGCTTGGTCGTACTCCGGGGTGAAAAACTGTTTTTT. This chain joins TRBV5-8 and TRBJ1-4; D gene ambiguous. Germline V gives CDR1 SGHTS, CDR2 YDEGEE. The CDR3 length is 15 residues. Trimming left V 0 bases short and J 7 bases short, with 13 bases between.

This sequence joins TRBV27 and TRBJ2-1; 13 nucleotides match TRBD2. The CDR3 runs 20 residues. CDR1 is MNHEY, CDR2 SMNVEV, per germline (reference sequence). After removal of 0 bases from V and 4 bases from J, the junction contained 12 bases not matched to a gene. The CDR3, as DNA: TGTGCCAGCAGTTTATCGCGTCGGGGACTAGCGGGAAGATATTACAATGAGCAGTTCTTC. This sequence encodes CASSLSRRGLAGRYYNEQFF.

Worth noting for this clone: The same CDR3 is also encoded by other DNA sequences in this sample. This rearrangement joins TRBV7-2 to TRBJ2-3; D gene unclear. The CDR3 is 12 residues long. Trimming removed 4 bases from V and 0 bases from J, with 2 bases in between. Germline V CDR1 and CDR2: SGHTA, FQGNSA. This CDR3 is CASSSSTDTQYF. The CDR3 DNA reads as TGTGCCAGCAGCTCAAGCACAGATACGCAGTATTTT.

This clone was seen a single time. This chain links TRBV28 with TRBJ1-2, with 9 bases fitting TRBD1. Per the germline V gene, CDR1 is MDHEN and CDR2 is SYDVKM. The CDR3 loop spans 15 amino acids. With 5 bases clipped from V and 8 bases from J, the junction kept 12 bases outside the gene matches. CDR3 region: CASSLGGPGTGGYTF. The CDR3 nucleotides read TGTGCCAGCAGTCTAGGAGGACCCGGGACAGGGGGCTACACCTTC.

The chain uses TRBV19 and TRBJ2-6; D uncertain. CDR3 length: 16 amino acids. The germline gives CDR1 LNHDA, CDR2 SQIVND (reference sequence). V was shortened by 3 bases and J by 0 bases, with 9 bases between the two germline ends. CDR3 sequence (DNA): TGTGCCAGTAGTATTTCCCAGGACTCTGGGGCCAACGTCCTGACTTTC. Protein: CASSISQDSGANVLTF.

The V gene is TRBV7-2, the J gene TRBJ2-7; D unclear. Germline assignment: CDR1 SGHTA and CDR2 FQGNSA. Trimming took off 5 bases at V and 2 bases at J, with 10 bases between the two ends. The CDR3 consists of 13 residues. CDR3 amino acids: CASSVGSAYEQYF. The DNA for the CDR3 is TGTGCCAGCAGCGTAGGGTCAGCCTACGAGCAGTACTTC.

V gene TRBV6-1 combines with J gene TRBJ2-7; D is undetermined. Germline V lookup: CDR1 MNHNS, CDR2 SASEGT. Trimming removed 2 bases at V and 5 bases at J, with 13 bases between. The CDR3 runs to 14 residues. The CDR3 bases are TGTGCCAGCAGTGAACAAGGGTTAAGGGACGAGCAGTACTTC. It encodes CASSEQGLRDEQYF.

The rearrangement joins TRBV6-1 to TRBJ1-2; the D gene is possibly TRBD1 (6 bases). V gave up 1 base and J gave up 2 bases, with 11 bases separating them. Per the germline V gene, CDR1 is MNHNS and CDR2 is SASEGT. There are 15 residues in the CDR3. In nucleotides, the CDR3 is TGTGCCAGCAGTGAAGAGGCAGGGGAGAACTATGGCTACACCTTC. Amino acids: CASSEEAGENYGYTF.

This chain uses TRBV6-6 with TRBJ2-1; D is possibly TRBD2 (5 bases). V was cut by 8 bases and J by 7 bases, with 9 bases left in between. Germline CDR1 is MNHNY and CDR2 is SVGAGI (reference sequence). The CDR3 is made up of 11 amino acids. CDR3 sequence: CASVRGNEQFF. The CDR3 coding sequence is TGTGCCAGCGTCCGAGGGAATGAGCAGTTCTTC.

This chain links TRBV7-9 with TRBJ2-1, with a possible D match to TRBD1 (6 bases). This CDR3 has 18 amino acids. Deletions cut 7 bases from V and 2 bases from J, with 24 bases between. Germline V gene sequence: CDR1 SEHNR, CDR2 FQNEAQ (reference sequence). CDR3 DNA sequence: TGTGCCAGCACCTCAGAGGGGGATTCCGAACAACCCTACAATGAGCAGTTCTTC. Protein sequence: CASTSEGDSEQPYNEQFF.

The V call is TRBV27, the J call TRBJ2-7; TRBD2 agrees at 7 bases. Trimming took 9 bases from V and 0 from J; bases not matched to a gene: 14. The CDR3 has 16 amino acids. CDR1 is MNHEY and CDR2 is SMNVEV in the germline V gene (reference sequence). The CDR3 DNA is TGTGCCAGTTCCCGGGCACTAGCGACCGTCTCCTACGAGCAGTACTTC. This codes for CASSRALATVSYEQYF.

The count of this clone is one. The rearrangement joins TRBV7-8 to TRBJ1-4; 7 nucleotides match TRBD1. The J segment lost 4 bases and the V segment lost 5 bases, leaving 10 bases of the junction unmatched. CDR1 is SGHVS, CDR2 FQNEAQ, per germline. The CDR3 has 16 amino acids. The CDR3 loop reads CASSQPVGTVNEKLFF. The DNA of the CDR3 is TGTGCCAGCAGCCAACCAGTCGGGACAGTTAATGAAAAACTGTTTTTT.

This sequence joins TRBV7-3 and TRBJ2-5, with 12 nucleotides matching TRBD2. V trimming: 2 bases; J trimming: 5 bases; junction bases outside the gene matches: 21. The CDR3 has 21 amino acids. Germline V gene data show CDR1 as SGHTA and CDR2 as FQGTGA. CDR3: CASSLGRAASGRVALHETQYF. CDR3 sequence (DNA): TGTGCCAGCAGCTTAGGAAGGGCGGCTAGCGGGAGGGTCGCTCTCCACGAGACCCAGTACTTC.

This chain links TRBV10-2 with TRBJ2-7; perhaps D is TRBD1 or TRBD2 (6 bases each). From germline, CDR1 is WSHSY and CDR2 SAAADI. V lost 5 bases and J 3 bases, leaving 11 bases between the germline ends. The CDR3 is 13 residues long. CDR3 in DNA: TGCGCCAGCAGTCTCGGAGGGGGCTACGAGCAGTACTTC. It specifies CASSLGGGYEQYF.

The chain recombines TRBV9 with TRBJ2-7; perhaps D is TRBD1 or TRBD2 (5 bases each). The V and J ends lost 2 bases and 4 bases respectively, with 16 bases between them. The germline V gene has CDR1 SGDLS and CDR2 YYNGEE. This CDR3 contains 15 residues. The CDR3 region is CASSVRAGIEYEQYF. As DNA, the CDR3 is TGTGCCAGCAGCGTCAGGGCGGGCATAGAATACGAGCAGTACTTC. Complete variable domain (other parts from reference TRBV9 and TRBJ2-7): DSGVTQTPKHLITATGQRVTLRCSPRSGDLSVYWYQQSLDQGLQFLIQYYNGEERAKGNILERFSAQQFPDLHSELNLSSLELGDSALYFCASSVRAGIEYEQYFGPGTRLTVT.

V gene TRBV29-1 combines with J gene TRBJ2-3; no clear D gene. The CDR3 runs 15 residues. Germline V CDR1 and CDR2: SQVTM, ANQGSEA. V dropped 0 bases and J dropped 0 bases, with 10 bases sitting between them. CDR3 DNA sequence: TGCAGCGTTGAAGATTACAGTCTCAGCACAGATACGCAGTATTTT. This gives the protein CSVEDYSLSTDTQYF.

The chain employs TRBV4-2 and TRBJ2-3; TRBD2 matches at 8 bases. This CDR3 region has 16 residues. Germline V gene sequence: CDR1 LGHNA, CDR2 YNFKEQ. The V gene end was trimmed by 2 bases and the J gene end by 2 bases; junction bases not matched to a gene: 6. The CDR3 nucleotides read TGTGCCAGCAGCCAACAGATAGCGGGGACCACAGATACGCAGTATTTT. This encodes CASSQQIAGTTDTQYF.

This clone turned up a few times. The V gene is TRBV7-9, the J gene TRBJ1-1; D is possibly TRBD1 (6 bases). V was cut by 0 bases and J by 8 bases, with 10 bases left in between. Germline V gene lookup returns CDR1 SEHNR and CDR2 FQNEAQ (reference sequence). This CDR3 has 13 amino acids. This CDR3 is CASSLAVTGEAFF. CDR3 DNA: TGTGCCAGCAGCTTAGCGGTTACAGGGGAAGCTTTCTTT.

The gene calls are TRBV19 and TRBJ2-2; TRBD2 aligns across 16 bases. Looked up from germline, CDR1 is LNHDA and CDR2 is SQIVND (reference sequence). V was pared by 5 bases and J by 5 bases, with 20 bases of the junction left unmatched. This CDR3 spans 22 amino acids. In DNA, the CDR3 is TGTGCCAGTAGTTCGGCCTGGGGACTAGCGGGGGGGTACACCGAGATGACCGGGGAGCTGTTTTTT. Amino acid sequence: CASSSAWGLAGGYTEMTGELFF.